This T cell receptor (beta chain) was observed in a study of technical replicates of blood from a few donors. Looked up from germline, CDR1 is SGHDT and CDR2 is YYEEEE. CDR3 length: 15 amino acids. The ends lost 4 bases at V and 1 base at J; junction bases unmatched: 6. Clones were read by immunoSEQ multiplex PCR, and TCRdb kept only the in-frame ones, dropping some. The data show approximately 97,000 clones, with approximately 96% seen just once and about 0.36% held by the top ten. The specimen sequenced was T cells isolated from PBMCs. The chain joins TRBV5-6 to TRBJ1-1, with 8 bases fitting TRBD1. This TCR was sampled from a human donor in good health. CDR3 DNA: TGTGCCAGCAGCCGACAGGGGATCAGGAACACTGAAGCTTTCTTT. It yields the protein CASSRQGIRNTEAFF. Drawing the rest from reference TRBV5-6 and TRBJ1-1, the complete variable domain is DAGVTQSPTHLIKTRGQQVTLRCSPKSGHDTVSWYQQALGQGPQFIFQYYEEEERQRGNFPDRFSGHQFPNYSSELNVNALLLGDSALYLCASSRQGIRNTEAFFGQGTRLTVV.